Listed below are T cell receptor beta chains from one sample, sequenced in a study of cytomegalovirus exposure and HLA in healthy donors. Clones were sequenced by immunoSEQ multiplex PCR, and TCRdb holds only the in-frame ones, with some missing. The sample gives some 150,000 clones, about 80% of which show up once; about 4% is in the top ten. The specimen was PBMCs. The receptors shown here come from a young man in good health and CMV-seropositive. The CDR3 runs from the conserved cysteine through the conserved F or W. A D gene is named only where the DNA matches it firmly. The size field is filled for only some rows; it gives once, few, many or a size class.

TRBJ1-5,TRBV6-1,-,-,TGTGCCAGCAGGCGTCCGGGAATTTCGAATCAGCCCCAGCATTTT,CASRRPGISNQPQHF
TRBJ1-3,TRBV6-4,TRBD1,few,TGTGTCTCTTTGTGTACAGGGGAAGGAAACACCATATATTTT,CVSLCTGEGNTIYF
TRBJ2-3,TRBV5-4,-,-,TGTGCCAGCAGCCGGAGTTTCATCGTCGCAGATACGCAGTATTTT,CASSRSFIVADTQYF
TRBJ1-4,TRBV23-1,-,-,TGCGCCAGCAGTACAACAGGGATATCTAATGAAAAACTGTTTTTT,CASSTTGISNEKLFF
TRBJ2-7,TRBV28,-,-,TGTGCCAGCAGTTTTGGGGCCGCTTCCTACGAGCAGTACTTC,CASSFGAASYEQYF
TRBJ2-7,TRBV6-5,TRBD2,-,TGTGCCAGCAGAAGGCTAGCGGTCCACGAGCAGTACTTC,CASRRLAVHEQYF
TRBJ2-3,TRBV11-3,-,-,TGTGCCAGCAGCCTTGGCATAGGGGCAGATACGCAGTATTTT,CASSLGIGADTQYF
TRBJ1-4,TRBV15,-,-,TGTGCCACCAGCAGAGACCGGGAAAAACTGTTTTTT,CATSRDREKLFF
TRBJ1-5,TRBV2,TRBD1,-,TGTGCCAGCAGACCTGACAGGGGTGAACAGCCCCAGCATTTT,CASRPDRGEQPQHF
TRBJ2-5,TRBV5-1,TRBD1,-,TGCGCCAGCAGCTTGAGTTCAGGGGGCGAAGAGACCCAGTACTTC,CASSLSSGGEETQYF
TRBJ1-4,TRBV28,TRBD1,-,TGTGCCAGCAGTTTTGGACAGGACGGGGAAAAACTGTTTTTT,CASSFGQDGEKLFF
TRBJ2-1,TRBV30,TRBD2,-,TGTGCCTCCCAGCGGGGGGGCTACAATGAGCAGTTCTTC,CASQRGGYNEQFF
TRBJ1-4,TRBV9,TRBD1,-,TGTGCCAGCAGCGCCGGGACAGCTAATGAAAAACTGTTTTTT,CASSAGTANEKLFF
TRBJ1-2,TRBV10-3,-,-,TGTGCCATCAGTGGGACAGCAACTAACTATGGCTACACCTTC,CAISGTATNYGYTF
TRBJ2-2,TRBV6-6,TRBD2,-,TGTGCCAGCCTACCTCGGGGGGCGAACACCGGGGAGCTGTTTTTT,CASLPRGANTGELFF
TRBJ1-2,TRBV5-4,-,few,TGTGCCAGCAGCTTCGGCCCTGCCAGGTCTCCAGCTAACTATGGCTACACCTTC,CASSFGPARSPANYGYTF
TRBJ2-7,TRBV28,TRBD2,-,TGTGCCAGCAGTTTAGTTGCCGCGTGGGGGGGCGAGCAGTACTTC,CASSLVAAWGGEQYF
TRBJ2-7,TRBV4-1,-,-,TGCGCCAGCAGCCAAGAGATGAGGGGGGGTTTTGGGCAGTACTTC,CASSQEMRGGFGQYF
TRBJ2-2,TRBV5-4,-,-,TGTGCCAGCAGCTCATGGGGCGCCGGGGAGCTGTTTTTT,CASSSWGAGELFF
TRBJ2-7,TRBV28,-,-,TGTGCCAGCAGCGGACAGAACTCCTACGAGCAGTACTTC,CASSGQNSYEQYF
TRBJ2-1,TRBV28,TRBD2,once,TGTGCCAGCAGCGGGACTAGCGGGGTGAATGAGCAGTTCTTC,CASSGTSGVNEQFF
TRBJ2-5,TRBV27,TRBD2,-,TGTGCCAGCCGCGGGACTAGCGGGGACAAGACCCAGTACTTC,CASRGTSGDKTQYF
TRBJ1-1,TRBV28,-,-,TGTGCCAGCAGTTCGGCGACAACCGACACTGAAGCTTTCTTT,CASSSATTDTEAFF
TRBJ2-7,TRBV11-2,-,-,TGTGCCAGCAGCTTAGAAAAGACAGTACACGAGCAGTACTTC,CASSLEKTVHEQYF
TRBJ2-7,TRBV30,-,-,TGTGCCTGCATGGGACACAATATCTCCTACGAGCAGTACTTC,CACMGHNISYEQYF
TRBJ1-4,TRBV2,TRBD1,-,TGTGCCAGCAGTGCAGGGGGCTCTAATGAAAAACTGTTTTTT,CASSAGGSNEKLFF
TRBJ2-2,TRBV19,-,-,TGTGCCAGTAGTATAGCCGGGACTCCCACCGGGGAGCTGTTTTTT,CASSIAGTPTGELFF
TRBJ1-5,TRBV4-1,-,-,TGCGCCAGCAGCCAAGAACCCGCCAGTCAGCCCCAGCATTTT,CASSQEPASQPQHF
TRBJ1-3,TRBV6-1,-,-,TGTGCCAGCAGTGAAATGGAGGGCTACACCATATATTTT,CASSEMEGYTIYF
TRBJ2-5,TRBV4-1,-,-,TGCGCCAGCAGCTCCGAAACTAGCCAAGAGACCCAGTACTTC,CASSSETSQETQYF
TRBJ1-5,TRBV30,-,-,TGTGCCTGGAGTGGAGGCCCCGACCAGCCCCAGCATTTT,CAWSGGPDQPQHF
TRBJ2-5,TRBV9,TRBD1,-,TGTGCCAGCAGCGTGGGACAGGCCACAGTCCAAGAGACCCAGTACTTC,CASSVGQATVQETQYF
TRBJ2-7,TRBV15,TRBD2,-,TGTGCCACCAGCAGAGAGAGCGGGGGATACGAGCAGTACTTC,CATSRESGGYEQYF
TRBJ2-1,TRBV7-2,-,-,TGTGCCAGCAGCGCATCCTTAACTAGAACCTACAATGAGCAGTTCTTC,CASSASLTRTYNEQFF
TRBJ2-1,TRBV9,TRBD2,-,TGTGCCAGCAGTACCCCGGGGGGGCGTGAGCAGTTCTTC,CASSTPGGREQFF
TRBJ2-3,TRBV9,-,-,TGTGCCAGCAGCGTAGAGAGCAGCGCAGATACGCAGTATTTT,CASSVESSADTQYF
TRBJ2-7,TRBV28,TRBD1,-,TGTGCCAGCAGTTTAGGGGCGGTGGGGACAGGGATGGACGAGCAGTACTTC,CASSLGAVGTGMDEQYF